The T cell receptor (beta chain) described here comes from a study of blood T cell repertoires in COVID-19. Original analysis: Amplification from reference gene primers served as the basis for estimated nucleated cell counts. Profiling relied on immunoSEQ multiplex PCR, and the TCRdb table lists in-frame clones only, not all of them. The DNA was the basis for D and trimming; V, J and clone size are from that table. The sample carries 160,000 or so clones, roughly 85% recorded once. Sequenced: peripheral blood. This TCR was recovered from a man in his forties with acute or convalescent COVID-19.

CDR3 DNA sequence: TGTGCCAGCAGCTTAGAAGGACTAGCGGATCAGTTCTTC. Translating it yields CASSLEGLADQFF. The V and J genes are TRBV7-8 and TRBJ2-1, with 10 bases matching TRBD2. The germline gives CDR1 SGHVS, CDR2 FQNEAQ. The CDR3 consists of 13 residues. V dropped 1 base and J dropped 13; count of bases not matched to a gene: 4.